These 27 T cell receptor beta chains were all obtained from the same sample, sequenced in a study of cytomegalovirus exposure and HLA in healthy donors (dated by TCRdb to about 2017). The library was made by the immunoSEQ multiplex PCR assay. A mixture of 60 forward primers for TCR Vbeta segments and 13 reverse primers for TCR Jbeta segments was used in the multiplex PCR. What TCRdb holds here is the immuneACCESS table cut down to in-frame rearrangements. Part of the clones is not present; checked against another copy, under half of the missing clones reflect an unresolved V gene, and the others are unexplained. This sample holds 150,000 to 250,000 clones; roughly 72% were observed only once. The ten biggest clones cover 1.5% to 2% of the sample. Sequencing was carried out using PBMCs. These receptors were obtained from a man aged 30-40 years in good health and CMV-seronegative.

This chain links TRBV9 with TRBJ2-4, with 7 bases matching TRBD2. Germline V gene sequence: CDR1 SGDLS, CDR2 YYNGEE. The CDR3 contains 19 residues. Germline trimming cut 4 bases from V and 1 base from J; bases unmatched to any gene: 17. CDR3 nucleotide sequence: TGTGCCAGCAGCCCACCGGTCGGGGGGATGGGGGAGGCCAAAAACATTCAGTACTTC. It yields the protein CASSPPVGGMGEAKNIQYF.

This clone was seen more than once but under ten times. The chain combines TRBV2 with TRBJ2-7; the D gene is possibly TRBD2 (6 bases). Germline V lookup: CDR1 SNHLY, CDR2 FYNNEI. CDR3 length: 15 residues. Trimming cost V 6 bases and J 4 bases, with 19 bases left between them. The CDR3 protein is CASRGPASVSYEQYF. CDR3 nucleotides: TGTGCCAGCAGGGGGCCGGCTAGCGTTTCGTACGAGCAGTACTTC.

CDR3 amino acids: CASRARGRDSNGYTF. Written as DNA, the CDR3 is TGTGCCAGCAGAGCAAGGGGGCGGGACTCTAATGGCTACACCTTC. V gene TRBV27 combines with J gene TRBJ1-2, with 7 bases that match TRBD1. The V segment lost 6 bases and the J segment 6 bases; nucleotides outside the gene matches: 13. Germline CDR1 MNHEY, CDR2 SMNVEV (reference sequence). The CDR3 totals 15 residues.

This clone was counted at least ten times. The genes are TRBV5-3 and TRBJ1-1; 7 nucleotides align to TRBD1. TRBV5-3 is an ORF, with its function uncertain. The CDR3 has 18 amino acids. V lost 0 bases and J lost 3; bases outside the gene matches: 14. CDR3 in amino acids: CARSLAIERGQRDTEAFF. For the CDR3, the DNA is TGTGCCAGAAGCTTGGCCATCGAACGGGGACAGAGGGACACTGAAGCTTTCTTT.

This clone occurred once. The gene calls are TRBV10-3 and TRBJ2-2, with D possibly being TRBD2 (6 bases). Trimming took off 3 bases at V and 4 bases at J, with 12 bases between the two ends. Germline CDR1 is ENHRY and CDR2 is SYGVKD. The CDR3 is made up of 15 amino acids. CDR3 DNA: TGTGCCATCAGTGATTTGTTGGGGGGCACCGGGGAGCTGTTTTTT. It specifies CAISDLLGGTGELFF.

The V gene is TRBV21-1, the J gene TRBJ2-5; the table's D gene call, TRBD2, was not cross checked with the DNA. TRBV21-1 is a pseudogene segment. This CDR3 has 18 residues. CDR3 bases: TGTGCCAGCAGCAAATATCGGGTAGCGGGAGGGTTGCAAGAGACCCAGTACTTC. Its translation is CASSKYRVAGGLQETQYF.

V and J are TRBV6-4 and TRBJ2-7, with TRBD1 matching 10 bases. The CDR3 length is 11 residues. Germline assignment: CDR1 MRHNA and CDR2 SNTAGT. The V segment lost 6 bases and the J segment 12 bases; nucleotides outside the gene matches: 5. The CDR3 region has the DNA TGTGCCAGCAGGTCTGGACAGGGGGGGTACTTC. Its translation is CASRSGQGGYF.

V gene TRBV27 combines with J gene TRBJ1-4; a weak D match, TRBD1 (5 bases). Germline lookup yields CDR1 MNHEY and CDR2 SMNVEV (reference sequence). CDR3 length equals 14 residues. V was cut by 3 bases and J by 3 bases, with 8 bases left in between. Here the CDR3 reads CASSLGQANEKLFF. In DNA, the CDR3 is TGTGCCAGCAGTTTGGGGCAGGCTAATGAAAAACTGTTTTTT.

This clone was observed a few times. V usage is TRBV10-1 and J usage is TRBJ1-1; D is uncertain. CDR1 and CDR2 (germline): WNHNN, SYGVQD (reference sequence). The CDR3 has 16 residues. Trimming removed 0 bases at V and 4 bases at J, with 15 bases between. The CDR3 DNA reads TGCGCCAGCAGTGAGTCCTCCTCCGCTAGGAGCACTGAAGCTTTCTTT. This gives the protein CASSESSSARSTEAFF.

The rearrangement joins TRBV12-5 to TRBJ2-7, with 7 bases lining up with TRBD2. J was trimmed by 5 bases and V by 5 bases; bases with no gene match: 12. This CDR3 is built from 15 residues. Per germline, CDR1 LGHNT and CDR2 FRNRAP. CDR3 residues: CASGPWTRTRNEQYF. The CDR3 nucleotides read TGTGCTAGTGGTCCATGGACTAGGACGAGAAACGAGCAGTACTTC.

The chain employs TRBV6-1 and TRBJ1-1; tentatively, D is TRBD1 (5 bases). Germline assignment: CDR1 MNHNS and CDR2 SASEGT. Trimming cost V 5 bases and J 3 bases, with 7 bases left between them. The CDR3 sequence is 12 residues long. The CDR3 DNA sequence: TGTGCCAGCAGTAGGGGTTACACTGAAGCTTTCTTT. Amino acid sequence: CASSRGYTEAFF.

The chain couples TRBV7-2 to TRBJ1-1; 11 positions match TRBD1. J gave up 4 bases and V 0 bases, and 1 base lay outside the gene matches. The CDR3 runs to 15 residues. Germline lookup yields CDR1 SGHTA and CDR2 FQGNSA. This chain's CDR3 is CASSLAGTGGTEAFF. Written as DNA, the CDR3 is TGTGCCAGCAGCTTAGCTGGGACAGGGGGCACTGAAGCTTTCTTT. The complete variable domain, with remaining parts taken from reference TRBV7-2 and TRBJ1-1, reads GAGVSQSPSNKVTEKGKDVELRCDPISGHTALYWYRQSLGQGLEFLIYFQGNSAPDKSGLPSDRFSAERTGGSVSTLTIQRTQQEDSAVYLCASSLAGTGGTEAFFGQGTRLTVV.

The J gene is TRBJ2-2, the V gene TRBV29-1; 10 bases fit TRBD2. Germline lookup yields CDR1 SQVTM and CDR2 ANQGSEA. This CDR3 spans 15 amino acids. With 4 bases clipped from V and 6 bases from J, the junction kept 8 bases outside the gene matches. CDR3 nucleotide sequence: TGCAGCGTTGTTGATAGCGGGAGGCCCCCCGGGGAGCTGTTTTTT. Residues: CSVVDSGRPPGELFF.

The genes are TRBV15 and TRBJ2-5, with 9 bases fitting TRBD1. In germline, CDR1 is LNHNV, CDR2 YYDKDF (reference sequence). The V segment lost 2 bases and the J segment 2 bases; nucleotides outside the gene matches: 3. The CDR3 has 15 residues. This chain's CDR3 is CATSRKGQGQETQYF. The CDR3 DNA is TGTGCCACCAGCAGAAAGGGACAGGGTCAAGAGACCCAGTACTTC. The whole variable domain, filled in from reference TRBV15 and TRBJ2-5, reads DAMVIQNPRYQVTQFGKPVTLSCSQTLNHNVMYWYQQKSSQAPKLLFHYYDKDFNNEADTPDNFQSRRPNTSFCFLDIRSPGLGDTAMYLCATSRKGQGQETQYFGPGTRLLVL.

The chain is built from TRBV11-2 and TRBJ2-1; D possibly corresponds to TRBD1 (6 bases). The CDR3 totals 13 residues. In germline, CDR1 is SGHAT, CDR2 FQNNGV. V was pared by 3 bases and J by 7 bases, with 10 bases between. The CDR3 loop is CASSFTGSNEQFF. The CDR3 DNA reads as TGTGCCAGCAGCTTTACAGGGAGTAATGAGCAGTTCTTC.

In its sample, this clone was seen a few times. V is TRBV4-1 and J is TRBJ2-7; weak D call: TRBD1 (6 bases). The germline CDR1 and CDR2 sequences are MGHRA and YSYEKL. This CDR3 contains 15 residues. V was cut by 1 base and J by 5 bases, with 15 bases left in between. Here the CDR3 DNA reads TGCGCCAGCAGCCAAGGAATAGGGGGTGGCAACGAGCAGTACTTC. This codes for CASSQGIGGGNEQYF.

The rearrangement uses TRBV28 and TRBJ1-1; 11 bases match TRBD1. The CDR3 length is 16 residues. The trim removed 9 bases at V and 0 bases at J, leaving 9 bases unmatched. Germline loops: CDR1 MDHEN, CDR2 SYDVKM. The CDR3 DNA reads as TGTGCCAGTTTCGGGACAGGGGGGCCCATGAACACTGAAGCTTTCTTT. Translated, it gives CASFGTGGPMNTEAFF.

This sequence joins TRBV28 and TRBJ1-4; a possible D gene is TRBD1 (6 bases). V was trimmed by 5 bases and J by 5 bases, leaving 15 bases between them. CDR3 length: 15 residues. CDR1 and CDR2 from the germline V gene are MDHEN and SYDVKM. The CDR3 protein is CASSRTGFGNEKLFF. The CDR3 region has the DNA TGTGCCAGCAGTCGTACAGGGTTTGGGAATGAAAAACTGTTTTTT. The whole variable domain, filled in from reference TRBV28 and TRBJ1-4, reads DVKVTQSSRYLVKRTGEKVFLECVQDMDHENMFWYRQDPGLGLRLIYFSYDVKMKEKGDIPEGYSVSREKKERFSLILESASTNQTSMYLCASSRTGFGNEKLFFGSGTQLSVL.

This chain connects TRBV18 to TRBJ2-1; D might be TRBD2 (6 bases). This CDR3 comprises 11 residues. V lost 5 bases and J lost 10, with 9 bases in between. Per germline, CDR1 KGHSH and CDR2 LQKENI. The CDR3 sequence is CASSVSGEQFF. CDR3 bases: TGTGCCAGCTCAGTCAGCGGGGAGCAGTTCTTC. Complete variable domain (other parts from reference TRBV18 and TRBJ2-1): NAGVMQNPRHLVRRRGQEARLRCSPMKGHSHVYWYRQLPEEGLKFMVYLQKENIIDESGMPKERFSAEFPKEGPSILRIQQVVRGDSAAYFCASSVSGEQFFGPGTRLTVL.

The gene calls are TRBV6-5 and TRBJ2-1; TRBD2 matches at 11 bases. This CDR3 region has 13 residues. Germline lookup yields CDR1 MNHEY and CDR2 SVGAGI. J lost 10 bases, V lost 6 bases, and 5 bases had no gene match. CDR3 sequence: CASSQWTSGEQFF. The DNA of the CDR3 is TGTGCCAGCAGCCAATGGACTAGCGGGGAGCAGTTCTTC.

This chain connects TRBV13 to TRBJ1-2; D is ambiguous. Germline-derived CDR1 and CDR2 are PRHDT and FYEKMQ (reference sequence). Trimming shortened V by 5 bases and J by 5 bases, and 12 bases separated the two germline ends. The CDR3 has 13 amino acids. CDR3 DNA sequence: TGTGCCAGCAGCGCCCTGGGAGATTATGGCTACACCTTC. Its protein product is CASSALGDYGYTF.

The V call is TRBV28, the J call TRBJ1-1, with D possibly being TRBD1 (5 bases). The V gene lost 6 bases and the J gene lost 4 bases, with 6 bases spanning the gap. This CDR3 is built from 11 residues. Germline CDR1 MDHEN, CDR2 SYDVKM. The CDR3, as DNA: TGTGCCAGCAGGCAGGGCACTGAAGCTTTCTTT. Translation: CASRQGTEAFF.

This clone has only one observation. The V gene is TRBV10-3, the J gene TRBJ2-7, with D possibly TRBD2 on 6 matching bases. The J call is uncertain, as TRBJ2-1 better fits the DNA end. The germline V gene encodes CDR1 ENHRY and CDR2 SYGVKD. This CDR3 spans 15 amino acids. The CDR3 DNA is TGTGCCATCAGTGAGGTGGGCGGGGCCGACAATGAGCAGTTCTTC. This encodes CAISEVGGADNEQFF.

In its sample, this clone was seen once. The CDR3 protein is CASSESRAGGASYEQYF. The DNA of the CDR3 is TGTGCCAGCAGTGAGTCCAGGGCAGGGGGCGCCTCCTACGAGCAGTACTTC. The chain couples TRBV25-1 to TRBJ2-7, with 8 nucleotides matching TRBD1. Germline V lookup: CDR1 MGHDK, CDR2 SYGVNS. The CDR3 runs 17 residues. V gave up 3 bases and J gave up 0 bases; unmatched junction bases: 10.

The chain uses TRBV15 and TRBJ2-1; no definite D call. Germline CDR1 is LNHNV and CDR2 is YYDKDF (reference sequence). The V end was cut by 1 base, the J end by 2 bases, with 9 bases between. This CDR3 region has 15 residues. The CDR3 here is CATSRGSSPYNEQFF. In DNA form, the CDR3 reads TGTGCCACCAGCAGAGGTTCGTCTCCCTACAATGAGCAGTTCTTC.

CDR3 region: CASSRTVDHEQYF. CDR3 DNA sequence: TGTGCCAGTAGTAGGACAGTCGACCACGAGCAGTACTTC. The chain combines TRBV19 with TRBJ2-7, with TRBD1 as a possible D gene (6 bases). Trimming pared 4 bases from V and 5 bases from J, leaving 12 bases between. The CDR3 extends over 13 amino acids. Germline V gene sequence: CDR1 LNHDA, CDR2 SQIVND (reference sequence).

This clone came up once. The V gene is TRBV19, the J gene TRBJ1-1; no firm D call. The CDR3 runs 13 residues. V was clipped by 8 bases and J by 1 base, with 11 bases between them. CDR1 LNHDA and CDR2 SQIVND come from the germline V gene (reference sequence). CDR3 in amino acids: CASRRAGNTEAFF. CDR3 nucleotide sequence: TGTGCCAGTCGCCGGGCGGGGAACACTGAAGCTTTCTTT.